Following are 6 T cell receptor beta chains from one sample sequenced in a study of blood T cells in healthy people across ages (dated by TCRdb to the mid-2010s). Library creation used 5' RACE. The sample was run on an Illumina HiSeq 2500. A second PCR of about 6 to 12 cycles was run with a J-beta primer mix and a sample-barcoded 5' primer. TCRdb trimmed public reads at Q25 via fastp, called clones via MiXCR and kept in-frame beta chains. When rows share a CDR3 protein, they turn into one entry using the most common DNA and genes. The sample table records more than 1,400,000 distinct CDR3 sequences; 42% of these occur just once. The ten top clones hold 6.5% to 10% of the sample. Sample: blood. The receptor source for this set is a woman between 18 and 29 years old in good health.

With regard to this clonotype: A junction boundary mismatches the germline segment, possibly from a read error. The chain couples TRBV20-1 to TRBJ2-3; 9 bases fit TRBD2. Germline assignment: CDR1 DFQATT and CDR2 SNEGSKA (reference sequence). The CDR3 has 17 amino acids. The CDR3 loop is CGARGGGGVPSTDTQYF. Written as DNA, the CDR3 is TGCGGTGCTAGAGGAGGCGGGGGGGTTCCTAGCACAGATACGCAGTATTTT.

CDR3 protein: CATSRDRGYSNQPQHF. CDR3 DNA sequence: TGTGCCACCAGCAGAGACAGGGGGTATAGCAATCAGCCCCAGCATTTT. The rearrangement joins TRBV15 to TRBJ1-5; 7 nucleotides match TRBD1. The V gene's germline CDR1 is LNHNV and CDR2 YYDKDF (reference sequence). The CDR3 loop spans 16 amino acids. V shed 0 bases, J shed 0 bases, and the junction held 2 bases outside the gene matches. Drawing the rest from reference TRBV15 and TRBJ1-5, the complete variable domain is DAMVIQNPRYQVTQFGKPVTLSCSQTLNHNVMYWYQQKSSQAPKLLFHYYDKDFNNEADTPDNFQSRRPNTSFCFLDIRSPGLGDTAMYLCATSRDRGYSNQPQHFGDGTRLSIL.

The V call is TRBV20-1, the J call TRBJ2-7, with D perhaps being TRBD1 or TRBD2 (6 bases each). Germline V gene sequence: CDR1 DFQATT, CDR2 SNEGSKA (reference sequence). The CDR3 covers 14 residues. V was shortened by 6 bases and J by 7 bases, with 22 bases between the two germline ends. CDR3 sequence: CSAEGDSVYNEQYF. The CDR3 DNA follows: TGCAGTGCCGAGGGGGACTCGGTCTACAATGAGCAGTACTTC.

V and J are TRBV2 and TRBJ1-2; D is unresolved. Germline V lookup: CDR1 SNHLY, CDR2 FYNNEI. The CDR3 runs 12 residues. Trimming took off 7 bases at V and 1 base at J, with 7 bases between the two ends. CDR3 residues: CASKRSNYGYTF. The CDR3 nucleotides are TGTGCCAGCAAACGGAGTAACTATGGCTACACCTTC.

This clonotype was counted many times. The genes are TRBV2 and TRBJ2-1, with TRBD2 identical over 11 bases. Germline CDR1 SNHLY, CDR2 FYNNEI. After removal of 8 bases from V and 5 bases from J, the junction contained 5 bases not matched to a gene. The CDR3 covers 14 residues. In DNA form, the CDR3 reads TGTGCCAGCTCCGGGACTAGCGGAAACAATGAGCAGTTCTTC. Translating gives CASSGTSGNNEQFF.

This clonotype was counted between two and nine times. The chain carries TRBV20-1 and TRBJ2-1; D gene unclear. V lost 7 bases and J lost 9, with 25 bases in between. Germline CDR1 reads DFQATT; CDR2 reads SNEGSKA (reference sequence). The CDR3 is made up of 15 amino acids. The CDR3 spells CSGAIVSPLGGEQFF. In nucleotides, the CDR3 is TGCAGTGGAGCTATTGTCTCCCCCTTGGGTGGTGAGCAGTTCTTC.